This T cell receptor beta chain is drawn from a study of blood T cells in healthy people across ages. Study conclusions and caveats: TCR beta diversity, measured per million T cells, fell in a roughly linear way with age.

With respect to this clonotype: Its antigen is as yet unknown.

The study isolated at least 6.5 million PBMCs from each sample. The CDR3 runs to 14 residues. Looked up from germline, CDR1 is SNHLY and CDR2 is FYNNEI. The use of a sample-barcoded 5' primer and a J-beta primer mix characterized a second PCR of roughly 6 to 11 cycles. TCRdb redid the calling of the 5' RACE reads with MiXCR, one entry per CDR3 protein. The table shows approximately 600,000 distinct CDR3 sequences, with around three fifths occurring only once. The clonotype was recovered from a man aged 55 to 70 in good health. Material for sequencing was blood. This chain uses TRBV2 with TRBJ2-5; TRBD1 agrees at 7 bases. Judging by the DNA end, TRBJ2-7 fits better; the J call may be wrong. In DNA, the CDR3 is TGTGCCAGCACCGCAGAACAGGGGAGCGTCGAGCAGTACTTC. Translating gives CASTAEQGSVEQYF.